This is a list of T cell receptor beta chains from one sample in a study of beta chain features in type 1 diabetes. TCRdb keeps only in-frame clones here, not all; method: immunoSEQ multiplex PCR. This table holds a few hundred thousand clones, approximately 30% found once. Sequenced sample: naive CD4+ T cells from blood. These receptors were obtained from a man aged 18 to 29 in good health. Each CDR3 is given with its conserved first and last residue. D genes are given only for firm matches. Rows may omit the clone size; those that give it use once, few, many or a size class.

V: TRBV30
size: few
D: -
J: TRBJ2-7
DNA: TGTGCCTGGACCAGGGGTACCTACGAGCAGTACTTC
CDR3: CAWTRGTYEQYF

V: TRBV4-3
size: few
D: -
J: TRBJ2-2
DNA: TGCGCCAGCAGCCAAGATGGGGCGAGCGCCTCGAACACCGGGGAGCTGTTTTTT
CDR3: CASSQDGASASNTGELFF

V: TRBV4-1
size: -
D: -
J: TRBJ2-4
DNA: TGCGCCAGCAGCCAAGCCTCGCAGGGGAGGGACATTCAGTACTTC
CDR3: CASSQASQGRDIQYF

V: TRBV9
size: -
D: TRBD2
J: TRBJ2-3
DNA: TGTGCCAGCAGCGCAAGCGGGAGGCGTGCAGATACGCAGTATTTT
CDR3: CASSASGRRADTQYF

V: TRBV10-3
size: -
D: -
J: TRBJ2-3
DNA: TGTGCCATCAGTGAAGGGTTGGATACGCAGTATTTT
CDR3: CAISEGLDTQYF

V: TRBV30
size: -
D: TRBD2
J: TRBJ2-4
DNA: TGTGCCTGGACTAGGGCCTGGGGTAGCGGGAGTTCGGCCAAAAACATTCAGTACTTC
CDR3: CAWTRAWGSGSSAKNIQYF

V: TRBV7-2
size: -
D: TRBD2
J: TRBJ2-5
DNA: TGTGCCAGCAGACGACTAGCGGGGGATCAAGAGACCCAGTACTTC
CDR3: CASRRLAGDQETQYF

V: TRBV28
size: -
D: TRBD2
J: TRBJ2-1
DNA: TGTGCCAGCAGCGGCGGGAGTCGCGATGAGCAGTTCTTC
CDR3: CASSGGSRDEQFF

V: TRBV28
size: -
D: TRBD2
J: TRBJ2-4
DNA: TGTGCCAGCACCCTCTCGGGAGGCATGTTAGCCAAAAACATTCAGTACTTC
CDR3: CASTLSGGMLAKNIQYF

V: TRBV7-9
size: -
D: -
J: TRBJ2-4
DNA: TGTGCCAGCAGCTTATACGGCCCCGGGGAAAACATTCAGTACTTC
CDR3: CASSLYGPGENIQYF

V: TRBV5-4
size: -
D: TRBD1
J: TRBJ2-3
DNA: TGTGCCAGCAGGCCGGGACAGAGCACAGATACGCAGTATTTT
CDR3: CASRPGQSTDTQYF

V: TRBV20-1
size: -
D: -
J: TRBJ2-7
DNA: TGCAGTGCGAACTACAACTACGAGCAGTACTTC
CDR3: CSANYNYEQYF

V: TRBV29-1
size: few
D: -
J: TRBJ2-5
DNA: TGCAGCGCCACCTTAGGCAAAGAGACCCAGTACTTC
CDR3: CSATLGKETQYF

V: TRBV30
size: -
D: -
J: TRBJ1-1
DNA: TGTGCCTGCCGAGTGAACACTGAAGCTTTCTTT
CDR3: CACRVNTEAFF

V: TRBV29-1
size: -
D: -
J: TRBJ2-3
DNA: TGCAGCGTTGGGGGTACAGATACGCAGTATTTT
CDR3: CSVGGTDTQYF

V: TRBV5-6
size: -
D: -
J: TRBJ2-3
DNA: TGTGCCAGCAGCCGGGACAGCACAGATACGCAGTATTTT
CDR3: CASSRDSTDTQYF

V: TRBV29-1
size: few
D: -
J: TRBJ1-1
DNA: TGCAGCGGGAGGGGTACTGAAGCTTTCTTT
CDR3: CSGRGTEAFF

V: TRBV5-4
size: once
D: TRBD1
J: TRBJ2-5
DNA: TGTGCCAGCAGCCCCGGACAGGGGTACCCAGAGACCCAGTACTTC
CDR3: CASSPGQGYPETQYF

V: TRBV5-1
size: few
D: TRBD2
J: TRBJ2-1
DNA: TGCGCCAGCAGCTTGGGCGGGAGTCACTCCTACAATGAGCAGTTCTTC
CDR3: CASSLGGSHSYNEQFF

V: TRBV29-1
size: few
D: -
J: TRBJ2-1
DNA: TGCAGCGGCGTGTTTAGGGGTCCCTACAATGAGCAGTTCTTC
CDR3: CSGVFRGPYNEQFF

V: TRBV9
size: -
D: TRBD1
J: TRBJ1-2
DNA: TGTGCCAGCAGCTTTGGACAGGGCGACTATGGCTACACCTTC
CDR3: CASSFGQGDYGYTF

V: TRBV28
size: few
D: -
J: TRBJ2-1
DNA: TGTGCCAGCAGTGCCGCAAGAGCGCAGGCCTACAATGAGCAGTTCTTC
CDR3: CASSAARAQAYNEQFF

V: TRBV9
size: -
D: TRBD2
J: TRBJ2-3
DNA: TGTGCCAGCAGTCCCGGACTAGCGTTAGGAGGTACGCAGTATTTT
CDR3: CASSPGLALGGTQYF

V: TRBV30
size: once
D: -
J: TRBJ2-2
DNA: TGTGCCTGGAGTGTATCCGGGACCGCAGGCGAGCTGTTTTTT
CDR3: CAWSVSGTAGELFF

V: TRBV15
size: -
D: TRBD1
J: TRBJ2-6
DNA: TGTGCCACCAGCAGAGGGGACAGCCTCTCTGGGGCCAACGTCCTGACTTTC
CDR3: CATSRGDSLSGANVLTF

V: TRBV4-3
size: -
D: -
J: TRBJ2-7
DNA: TGCGCCAGCAGCCAAGAGGGCAGGGGCGGTCAGCAGTACTTC
CDR3: CASSQEGRGGQQYF

V: TRBV10-3
size: few
D: TRBD2
J: TRBJ2-7
DNA: TGTGCCATCAGTGAGTCTGCGGGAGGGCCCTACGAGCAGTACTTC
CDR3: CAISESAGGPYEQYF

V: TRBV7-2
size: -
D: -
J: TRBJ1-2
DNA: TGTGCCAGCAGCTTAAGTCAGGGATCCTATGGCTACACCTTC
CDR3: CASSLSQGSYGYTF

V: TRBV6-5
size: -
D: -
J: TRBJ2-7
DNA: TGTGCCAGCGGCTCACGGGGCGAGCAGTACTTC
CDR3: CASGSRGEQYF

V: TRBV2
size: -
D: TRBD1
J: TRBJ1-2
DNA: TGTGCCGGCCGGACAGGTTCAACTTCGGAAGGCTACACCTTC
CDR3: CAGRTGSTSEGYTF

V: TRBV5-6
size: few
D: -
J: TRBJ1-1
DNA: TGTGCCAGCAGCTTGTACGGGTTGCCTGAAGCTTTCTTT
CDR3: CASSLYGLPEAFF

V: TRBV9
size: -
D: -
J: TRBJ2-7
DNA: TGTGCCAGCAGGGTGGTGGCAGGGGAAAAGTGGGAGCAGTACTTC
CDR3: CASRVVAGEKWEQYF

V: TRBV15
size: -
D: -
J: TRBJ2-3
DNA: TGTGCCACCAGCGCTAGGGCAGATACGCAGTATTTT
CDR3: CATSARADTQYF

V: TRBV14
size: -
D: TRBD2
J: TRBJ2-1
DNA: TGTGCCAGCAGTCCATCTAGCGGCTACAATGAGCAGTTCTTC
CDR3: CASSPSSGYNEQFF

V: TRBV30
size: -
D: TRBD2
J: TRBJ2-3
DNA: TGTGCCTGGAGTAGCGGGAGTGGTCCCACAGATACGCAGTATTTT
CDR3: CAWSSGSGPTDTQYF

V: TRBV2
size: -
D: -
J: TRBJ2-5
DNA: TGTGCCACCGCGAAACGGGTGGCAGGAGGAGAGACCCAGTACTTC
CDR3: CATAKRVAGGETQYF

V: TRBV18
size: -
D: -
J: TRBJ2-5
DNA: TGTGCCAGCTCACCACTATGGCAGGCCCAAGAGACCCAGTACTTC
CDR3: CASSPLWQAQETQYF

V: TRBV7-2
size: few
D: -
J: TRBJ1-1
DNA: TGTGCCAGCAGCTTTGGGGTGAGCACTGAAGCTTTCTTT
CDR3: CASSFGVSTEAFF

V: TRBV7-2
size: few
D: -
J: TRBJ2-6
DNA: TGTGCCAGCAGCTTAGGCGGGCGATATGGGGCCAACGTCCTGACTTTC
CDR3: CASSLGGRYGANVLTF

V: TRBV2
size: few
D: -
J: TRBJ2-7
DNA: TGTGCCAGCAGGCTCCGGGTCTCGCCGGGTGAGAACGAGCAGTACTTC
CDR3: CASRLRVSPGENEQYF

V: TRBV30
size: -
D: TRBD2
J: TRBJ2-3
DNA: TGTGCCTGGACCCAATTAGCGGGAGCGCCCACAGATACGCAGTATTTT
CDR3: CAWTQLAGAPTDTQYF

V: TRBV4-3
size: -
D: TRBD2
J: TRBJ2-2
DNA: TGCGCCAGCAGCCAAGCTTCTAGCGGGTTCGGTGGGGAGCTGTTTTTT
CDR3: CASSQASSGFGGELFF

V: TRBV29-1
size: few
D: -
J: TRBJ2-3
DNA: TGCAGCGTTGTGCAGGCCTCGTTGGGGGATACGCAGTATTTT
CDR3: CSVVQASLGDTQYF

V: TRBV15
size: -
D: -
J: TRBJ2-3
DNA: TGTGCCACCAGCAGAGTTGACAAGGTAACAGATACGCAGTATTTT
CDR3: CATSRVDKVTDTQYF

V: TRBV2
size: -
D: TRBD2
J: TRBJ2-1
DNA: TGTGCCAGCAGTCCGCTAGCGGGAGGCGAGCAGTTCTTC
CDR3: CASSPLAGGEQFF